This TCR beta chain appears in the sequencing data of a study of blood T cell repertoires in COVID-19. V was clipped by 3 bases and J by 1 base, with 13 bases between them. Germline CDR1 reads MRHNA; CDR2 reads SNTAGT. The CDR3 has 16 residues. The method was immunoSEQ multiplex PCR; TCRdb's version includes in-frame clones alone and lacks a portion of them. The sample contains about 330,000 clones, around 88% of which appear only once. The chain couples TRBV6-4 to TRBJ2-4, with D perhaps matching TRBD1 (6 bases). Sequencing input: peripheral blood. The TCR originated in a woman between 45 and 60 years old with acute or convalescent COVID-19. This CDR3 is CASSEEAGAAKNIQYF. CDR3 coding DNA: TGTGCCAGCAGTGAAGAGGCAGGGGCTGCCAAAAACATTCAGTACTTC.